The 2 T cell receptor beta chains below were found in one sample sequenced in a study of T cells in women clearing cervical HPV infection. Repertoires were generated with immunoSEQ multiplex PCR, while TCRdb's copy carries only in-frame clones and drops some. The specimen's table records tens of thousands of clones. The sequencing input was blood buffy coat. The receptor source for this set is a woman between 18 and 69 years old with a cervical HPV16 infection that either progressed to CIN3+ or cleared (not recorded which).

About this clone itself: The DNA ends 3 residues before the CDR3 does, and the rest of the CDR3 is filled in from the germline J gene. This chain joins TRBV12-3 or TRBV12-4 and TRBJ2-3; D is undetermined. Deletions cut 4 bases from V and 1 base from J, with 3 bases between. This CDR3 contains 12 residues. CDR3 DNA (partial): TGTGCCAGCAGTTCTGGCACAGATACG. It is translated as CASSSGTDT. From start to end, the CDR3 is CASSSGTDTQYF.

Remarks on this clone: The read falls 3 residues short of the CDR3 end, and the missing part is taken from the germline J gene. The chain combines TRBV12-3 or TRBV12-4 with TRBJ1-2; TRBD1 is a possible D gene (6 bases). The ends were cut back, 3 bases at V and 4 bases at J, with 12 bases in the middle. There are 14 residues in the CDR3. CDR3 loop: CASSFNRAIYGYTF. The sequenced part of the CDR3 DNA is TGTGCCAGCAGTTTCAACAGGGCGATCTATGGC.